These 11 T cell receptor beta chains originate from one sample sequenced in a study of blood T cell repertoires in COVID-19. The repertoire was sequenced with immunoSEQ multiplex PCR; TCRdb's copy has only in-frame clones and lacks some. The sample contains around 290,000 clones, approximately 90% of which appear only once. Sequencing was performed on peripheral blood. The receptors stem from a man between 40 and 49 years old with acute or convalescent COVID-19.

In this sample, this clone turned up once. This chain connects TRBV7-6 to TRBJ1-5, with D possibly matching TRBD1 (5 bases). Germline V gives CDR1 SGHVS, CDR2 FNYEAQ. This CDR3 has 15 amino acids. The germline V and J ends were trimmed by 1 base and 0 bases, with 7 bases remaining between them. CDR3 loop: CASSLGGDSNQPQHF. The DNA of the CDR3 is TGTGCCAGCAGCTTAGGGGGGGATAGCAATCAGCCCCAGCATTTT. Looking up the rest from reference TRBV7-6 and TRBJ1-5 gives the full variable domain: GAGVSQSPRYKVTKRGQDVALRCDPISGHVSLYWYRQALGQGPEFLTYFNYEAQQDKSGLPNDRFSAERPEGSISTLTIQRTEQRDSAMYRCASSLGGDSNQPQHFGDGTRLSIL.

V usage is TRBV13 and J usage is TRBJ1-6; D uncertain. This CDR3 spans 13 amino acids. V lost 2 bases and J lost 7, with 6 bases in between. The germline gives CDR1 PRHDT, CDR2 FYEKMQ (reference sequence). DNA for the CDR3: TGTGCCAGCAGCTTACGTCCGAATTCACCCCTCCACTTT. It encodes CASSLRPNSPLHF.

V gene TRBV11-2 combines with J gene TRBJ1-1, with D hard to call. Trimming left V 5 bases short and J 1 base short, with 8 bases between. The germline gives CDR1 SGHAT, CDR2 FQNNGV. This CDR3 comprises 13 residues. CDR3 bases: TGTGCCAGCAGCCCCGTCCCGAACACTGAAGCTTTCTTT. Protein sequence: CASSPVPNTEAFF.

The chain uses TRBV24-1 and TRBJ1-5; 10 nucleotides agree with TRBD1. Trimming removed 4 bases from V and 7 bases from J; junction bases left unmatched: 9. In germline, CDR1 is KGHDR, CDR2 SFDVKD. CDR3 length: 16 amino acids. The CDR3 here is CATSDSRQGAQQPQHF. In nucleotides, the CDR3 is TGTGCCACCAGTGACTCTCGACAGGGGGCTCAGCAGCCCCAGCATTTT.

Worth noting for this clone: Within the sample, other DNA sequences also encode this same CDR3. This rearrangement joins TRBV19 to TRBJ2-1, with D possibly being TRBD1 (6 bases). Trimming cost V 10 bases and J 0 bases, with 10 bases left between them. CDR1 is LNHDA, CDR2 SQIVND, per germline (reference sequence). This CDR3 is built from 13 residues. In DNA, the CDR3 is TGTGCCACAGGACAGAGCTCCTACAATGAGCAGTTCTTC. Amino acid sequence: CATGQSSYNEQFF. The entire variable domain, with the rest obtained from reference TRBV19 and TRBJ2-1, is as follows: DGGITQSPKYLFRKEGQNVTLSCEQNLNHDAMYWYRQDPGQGLRLIYYSQIVNDFQKGDIAEGYSVSREKKESFPLTVTSAQKNPTAFYLCATGQSSYNEQFFGPGTRLTVL.

This clone was counted once. V usage is TRBV11-2 and J usage is TRBJ1-6; D ambiguous. The CDR3 has 12 residues. V was pared by 2 bases and J by 7 bases, with 3 bases between. Germline assignment: CDR1 SGHAT and CDR2 FQNNGV. The CDR3 DNA is TGTGCCAGCAGCTTACAGAATTCACCCCTCCACTTT. It translates to CASSLQNSPLHF.

The chain employs TRBV2 and TRBJ1-1; D unclear. Germline V CDR1 and CDR2: SNHLY, FYNNEI. The CDR3 length is 14 residues. Between the trimmed V and J ends, which lost 4 bases and 1 base, there was a span of 10 bases. The CDR3 sequence is CASSAWQSNTEAFF. The DNA for the CDR3 is TGTGCCAGCAGTGCTTGGCAGTCGAACACTGAAGCTTTCTTT.

The V gene is TRBV7-2, the J gene TRBJ2-1, with D unresolved. V was cut by 5 bases and J by 4 bases, with 9 bases left in between. CDR3 length equals 13 residues. Germline CDR1 and CDR2: SGHTA and FQGNSA. The CDR3 region has the DNA TGTGCCAGCAGCCCTCGACTTTACAATGAGCAGTTCTTC. Its protein is CASSPRLYNEQFF.

V and J are TRBV2 and TRBJ2-3; TRBD1 agrees at 9 bases. This CDR3 region has 14 residues. Unmatched junction bases numbered 6, after V lost 10 bases and J lost 1 base. Looked up from germline, CDR1 is SNHLY and CDR2 is FYNNEI. The CDR3 spells CAISDRGRTDTQYF. For the CDR3, the DNA is TGTGCCATCTCGGACAGGGGCCGCACAGATACGCAGTATTTT. Full variable domain (rest looked up from reference TRBV2 and TRBJ2-3): EPEVTQTPSHQVTQMGQEVILRCVPISNHLYFYWYRQILGQKVEFLVSFYNNEISEKSEIFDDQFSVERPDGSNFTLKIRSTKLEDSAMYFCAISDRGRTDTQYFGPGTRLTVL.

DNA for the CDR3: TGTGCCAGTAGTATCCCGACAGGGGGCTACTCTCAGCCCCAGCATTTT. This gives the protein CASSIPTGGYSQPQHF. This chain links TRBV19 with TRBJ1-5, with 10 bases lining up with TRBD1. After removal of 3 bases from V and 6 bases from J, the junction contained 8 bases not matched to a gene. The CDR3 is 16 residues long. Per the germline V gene, CDR1 is LNHDA and CDR2 is SQIVND (reference sequence).

The chain carries TRBV18 and TRBJ2-1; no definite D call. The V gene lost 2 bases and the J gene lost 8 bases, with 7 bases spanning the gap. The CDR3 spans 12 residues. Germline V gene sequence: CDR1 KGHSH, CDR2 LQKENI. The CDR3 DNA sequence: TGTGCCAGCTCACCAGGTGGCTATGAGCAGTTCTTC. Translating it yields CASSPGGYEQFF.